Presented here are 24 T cell receptor beta chains from one specimen sequenced in a study of shared clonotypes between healthy human individuals. Measured with immunoSEQ multiplex PCR; TCRdb has only the in-frame clones, and not every one. The sample shows about 300,000 clones, around two thirds of them seen only once. Sequenced: memory CD4+ T cells sorted from blood. The subset: CD45RA-negative fraction. All receptors come from a man aged 25 to 45 in good health.

CDR3 protein: CASSTEYEQYF. The CDR3 region has the DNA TGTGCCAGCAGTACGGAGTACGAGCAGTACTTC. This rearrangement joins TRBV6-5 to TRBJ2-7; D gene unclear. This CDR3 is built from 11 residues. Germline CDR1 and CDR2: MNHEY and SVGAGI. Trimming removed 5 bases from V and 4 bases from J, with 6 bases in between.

This clone was seen only once. The genes are TRBV19 and TRBJ1-2; a possible D gene is TRBD1 (6 bases). V gave up 1 base and J gave up 4 bases, with 10 bases separating them. The CDR3 has 14 amino acids. Germline V gene data show CDR1 as LNHDA and CDR2 as SQIVND (reference sequence). The CDR3 region has the DNA TGTGCCAGTAGTATAGTCGAGACAGGCTATGGCTACACCTTC. Translation gives CASSIVETGYGYTF.

The chain is built from TRBV28 and TRBJ2-3; possibly TRBD2 for D (5 bases). The CDR3 is 18 residues long. The germline gives CDR1 MDHEN, CDR2 SYDVKM. Deletions cut 4 bases from V and 3 bases from J, with 23 bases between. The CDR3 nucleotides are TGTGCCAGCAGTTACAGACTGCTCCGGAATAGGGAGACAGATACGCAGTATTTT. Its translation: CASSYRLLRNRETDTQYF.

The sample holds one count of this clone. The chain joins TRBV29-1 to TRBJ1-2; perhaps TRBD1 as D (5 bases). The CDR3 spans 15 residues. In germline, CDR1 is SQVTM, CDR2 ANQGSEA. With 5 bases removed from V and 4 bases from J, the gap between germline ends came to 20 bases. CDR3 in amino acids: CSVWDRVLNPYGYTF. CDR3 in DNA: TGCAGCGTTTGGGACCGCGTATTAAATCCCTATGGCTACACCTTC.

This chain joins TRBV11-3 and TRBJ2-1; D may be TRBD2 (5 bases). V dropped 5 bases and J dropped 0 bases, with 17 bases sitting between them. Germline-derived CDR1 and CDR2 are SGHNT and YENEEA. The CDR3 consists of 17 residues. In DNA, the CDR3 is TGTGCCAGCAGCCATACCGGAGGCATTGGCTCCTACAATGAGCAGTTCTTC. This encodes CASSHTGGIGSYNEQFF.

For the CDR3, the DNA is TGTGCCAGCAGTTTATCAGGGGGAGAGGTTAGAAACATTCAGTACTTC. Translation gives CASSLSGGEVRNIQYF. The chain carries TRBV28 and TRBJ2-4; 7 nucleotides align to TRBD1. The CDR3 has 16 residues. Germline loops: CDR1 MDHEN, CDR2 SYDVKM. Trimming removed 1 base from V and 6 bases from J; junction bases left unmatched: 9.

V is TRBV13 and J is TRBJ1-2; D remains unclear. The germline CDR1 and CDR2 sequences are PRHDT and FYEKMQ (reference sequence). CDR3 size: 13 residues. Trimming stripped 4 bases from V and 1 base from J, with 7 bases between. The CDR3 DNA reads TGTGCCAGCAGCTCCCGTAGTAACTATGGCTACACCTTC. It is translated as CASSSRSNYGYTF.

The CDR3, as DNA: TGTGCCATCAGCTCCGCGCCGGGGGCGGGAGGGGACCAGGGTGGGGCCAACGTCCTGACTTTC. As protein: CAISSAPGAGGDQGGANVLTF. V usage is TRBV10-3 and J usage is TRBJ2-6; 9 nucleotides match TRBD2. Germline V lookup: CDR1 ENHRY, CDR2 SYGVKD. After removal of 6 bases from V and 3 bases from J, the junction contained 21 bases not matched to a gene. This CDR3 spans 21 amino acids.

The chain is built from TRBV9 and TRBJ2-3, with D unresolved. V was shortened by 1 base and J by 6 bases, with 15 bases between the two germline ends. The CDR3 length is 15 residues. CDR1 SGDLS and CDR2 YYNGEE come from the germline V gene. The CDR3 DNA reads as TGTGCCAGCAGCGTAATGGCCAGGTATGGGGATACGCAGTATTTT. It codes for CASSVMARYGDTQYF.

This chain links TRBV5-1 with TRBJ1-2; D gene ambiguous. Germline V gene data show CDR1 as SGHRS and CDR2 as YFSETQ. V lost 7 bases and J 0 bases, leaving 25 bases between the germline ends. The CDR3 length is 18 residues. CDR3 loop: CASRDSVVVSIANYGYTF. For the CDR3, the DNA is TGCGCCAGCCGTGATTCGGTTGTGGTCTCTATAGCTAACTATGGCTACACCTTC.

V gene TRBV20-1 combines with J gene TRBJ1-1; the match to TRBD1 covers 7 bases. The germline V gene has CDR1 DFQATT and CDR2 SNEGSKA (reference sequence). The CDR3 totals 11 residues. DNA of the CDR3: TGCAGCCGCCTCGACAGGGAACAAGCTTTCTTT. It yields the protein CSRLDREQAFF.

J is TRBJ2-5 and V is TRBV5-4, with 7 bases fitting TRBD2. The V and J ends lost 4 bases and 7 bases, in that order; junction bases with no gene match: 16. Germline-derived CDR1 and CDR2 are SGHNT and YYREEE (reference sequence). The CDR3 contains 16 residues. CDR3 sequence reads: CASSPDEAGARGTQYF. CDR3 sequence (DNA): TGTGCCAGCAGCCCCGACGAGGCGGGAGCACGGGGGACCCAGTACTTC.

The chain has TRBV11-3 and TRBJ2-1; D not resolved. The CDR3 is 14 amino acids. Between the trimmed V and J ends, which lost 1 base and 8 bases, there was a span of 12 bases. The V gene's germline CDR1 is SGHNT and CDR2 YENEEA. Here the CDR3 DNA reads TGTGCCAGCAGCTTAGGTCGACTGAGCCATGAGCAGTTCTTC. This codes for CASSLGRLSHEQFF.

The rearrangement uses TRBV29-1 and TRBJ2-7, with D hard to call. The V end was cut by 6 bases, the J end by 5 bases, with 17 bases between. The CDR3 consists of 13 residues. The germline CDR1 and CDR2 sequences are SQVTM and ANQGSEA. The CDR3 loop is CSVSPSAVNEQYF. In DNA form, the CDR3 reads TGCAGCGTATCGCCCTCGGCAGTAAACGAGCAGTACTTC.

At least ten counts were recorded for this clone. J is TRBJ1-5 and V is TRBV5-1, with D perhaps TRBD1 (6 bases). Trimming stripped 2 bases from V and 7 bases from J, with 10 bases between. The CDR3 extends over 13 amino acids. Germline values: CDR1 SGHRS, CDR2 YFSETQ. The DNA of the CDR3 is TGCGCCAGCAGCTTTGAGGGGGACCAGCCCCAGCATTTT. Translation gives CASSFEGDQPQHF. The full variable domain, rest sourced from reference TRBV5-1 and TRBJ1-5, is KAGVTQTPRYLIKTRGQQVTLSCSPISGHRSVSWYQQTPGQGLQFLFEYFSETQRNKGNFPGRFSGRQFSNSRSEMNVSTLELGDSALYLCASSFEGDQPQHFGDGTRLSIL.

The V and J genes are TRBV2 and TRBJ1-4; D is undetermined. The CDR3 runs 14 residues. Germline loops: CDR1 SNHLY, CDR2 FYNNEI. Trimming stripped 3 bases from V and 5 bases from J, with 10 bases between. In nucleotides, the CDR3 is TGTGCCAGCAGTGAGAGGGCGGCCAATGAAAAACTGTTTTTT. Translating it yields CASSERAANEKLFF.

The CDR3, as DNA: TGTGCCAGCAGCCCCCCGGGACGGGAGGGGTTAGGGTCCTACGAGCAGTACTTC. Translated: CASSPPGREGLGSYEQYF. This sequence joins TRBV5-5 and TRBJ2-7; TRBD2 aligns across 8 bases. V shed 4 bases and J 1 base; nucleotides not matched to a gene: 16. CDR3 size: 18 residues. The V gene's germline CDR1 is SGHKS and CDR2 YYEKEE (reference sequence).

Here the CDR3 DNA reads TGTGCCACCAGCCGCGGCCCGGGACAGCTACACGAGCAGTACTTC. Its protein is CATSRGPGQLHEQYF. This chain links TRBV15 with TRBJ2-7, with 7 bases fitting TRBD1. Losses at the gene ends were 5 bases for V and 5 bases for J; bases not matched to a gene: 12. The CDR3 has 15 residues. Germline CDR1 and CDR2: LNHNV and YYDKDF (reference sequence).

This chain links TRBV18 with TRBJ2-1; D is unresolved. Between the trimmed V and J ends, which lost 3 bases and 5 bases, there was a span of 8 bases. From germline, CDR1 is KGHSH and CDR2 LQKENI. The CDR3 is 13 amino acids. The CDR3 protein is CASSPGPNNEQFF. DNA of the CDR3: TGTGCCAGCTCACCCGGACCAAACAATGAGCAGTTCTTC.

The V gene is TRBV2, the J gene TRBJ2-3; D is ambiguous. The germline V and J ends were trimmed by 3 bases and 6 bases, with 13 bases remaining between them. Germline CDR1 reads SNHLY; CDR2 reads FYNNEI. This CDR3 comprises 14 residues. CDR3 region: CASSDSLSGDTQYF. DNA for the CDR3: TGTGCCAGCAGTGATTCCCTGTCCGGGGATACGCAGTATTTT.

The CDR3 coding sequence is TGTGCCAGCACCTCTCCCGACAGGGCGAACACCGGGGAGCTGTTTTTT. It is translated as CASTSPDRANTGELFF. The chain couples TRBV27 to TRBJ2-2; TRBD1 agrees at 7 bases. The V and J ends lost 7 bases and 0 bases, in that order; junction bases with no gene match: 8. The CDR3 is made up of 16 amino acids. Germline V CDR1 and CDR2: MNHEY, SMNVEV (reference sequence).

The chain recombines TRBV7-9 with TRBJ2-3, with 7 nucleotides matching TRBD1. Germline V gene data show CDR1 as SEHNR and CDR2 as FQNEAQ (reference sequence). With V trimmed by 5 bases and J by 0 bases, 5 bases remained unmatched. This CDR3 has 15 amino acids. The CDR3 here is CASSRTGASTDTQYF. The CDR3 nucleotides are TGTGCCAGCAGCAGAACAGGGGCTAGCACAGATACGCAGTATTTT.

The rearrangement links TRBV7-2 to TRBJ2-1; D call uncertain. The V end lost 8 bases, the J end lost 0 bases, and 14 bases lay between the germline ends. CDR1 SGHTA and CDR2 FQGNSA come from the germline V gene. The CDR3 is 15 amino acids. The CDR3 spells CASLYRPSSYNEQFF. CDR3 in DNA: TGTGCCAGCCTCTATCGCCCCAGCTCCTACAATGAGCAGTTCTTC.

V is TRBV28 and J is TRBJ2-1; D is perhaps TRBD2 (7 bases). CDR1 is MDHEN and CDR2 is SYDVKM in the germline V gene. The CDR3 runs 16 residues. V lost 3 bases and J lost 0, with 12 bases in between. The CDR3 nucleotides read TGTGCCAGCAGTTTTCGGGGGGCGAGCTCCTACAATGAGCAGTTCTTC. Its protein product is CASSFRGASSYNEQFF.